This T cell receptor (beta chain) was observed in a study of T-cell reconstitution after alpha-beta-depleted transplantation in children. Researchers prepared the TCRbeta library using unique molecular identifiers, the study reports. TCRdb redid the calling of the PCR reads with MiXCR, one entry per CDR3 protein. Of around 240,000 distinct CDR3 sequences in the sample, approximately 8.9% were seen once. General study points: Most T-cell counts and diversity one year after the transplant came from T cells that were newly produced. Alpha-beta T cells about two months after transplant reportedly derived from several hundred expanded graft clones. Surviving thymic progenitors and recipient T cells were the source of high TCRbeta diversity at day 60 in some patients.

The CDR3 contains 13 residues. Trimming stripped 10 bases from V and 2 bases from J, with 15 bases between. In germline, CDR1 is SEHNR, CDR2 FQNEAQ (reference sequence). As for this clonotype: Its antigen is not known.

Material: PBMCs, mostly from graft donor cells, obtained 180 days after TCRalphabeta/CD19-depleted stem cell transplant. The clonotype was recovered from a male patient aged 10 to 17 who had a stem cell transplant for acute lymphoblastic leukemia, so the T cells may come from the graft donor. The chain carries TRBV7-9 and TRBJ2-7; TRBD1 or TRBD2 may be the D gene (5 bases each). The CDR3 DNA follows: TGTGCCATGAGCTTTGGGGGACCCTACGAGCAGTACTTC. Translating gives CAMSFGGPYEQYF.